The present T cell receptor (beta chain) was sequenced within a study of STAT5B mutations in CD4+ large granular lymphocyte leukemia. Study context: Healthy donors showed HLA-associated enrichment of the CDR3 'QG' motif. Study-wide results and limits: Patient CD4-sorted repertoires stayed more clonal than healthy ones after leukemic-clone removal.

The germline gives CDR1 SGHNT, CDR2 YENEEA. The CDR3 loop spans 13 amino acids. V lost 5 bases and J 12 bases, leaving 20 bases between the germline ends. On this clone itself: Its antigen is not known.

The assay was run at survey level. Source study methods: Lowest detectable productive clonotype frequency was 2.59 x 10-5. Measured with immunoSEQ multiplex PCR; TCRdb has only the in-frame clones, and not every one. V, J and clone size are taken as reported in that table, and D and trimming were inferred from the DNA itself. The sample includes approximately 32,000 clones, 88% of them seen just once. The specimen was CD4+ T cells from blood buffy coats. This chain uses TRBV11-3 with TRBJ2-7; D may be TRBD1 or TRBD2 (5 bases each). This sequence was found in a human donor in good health. The CDR3, as DNA: TGTGCCAGCAGCCCAGGGACGGCCACCACGCGGTACTTC. Protein product: CASSPGTATTRYF.